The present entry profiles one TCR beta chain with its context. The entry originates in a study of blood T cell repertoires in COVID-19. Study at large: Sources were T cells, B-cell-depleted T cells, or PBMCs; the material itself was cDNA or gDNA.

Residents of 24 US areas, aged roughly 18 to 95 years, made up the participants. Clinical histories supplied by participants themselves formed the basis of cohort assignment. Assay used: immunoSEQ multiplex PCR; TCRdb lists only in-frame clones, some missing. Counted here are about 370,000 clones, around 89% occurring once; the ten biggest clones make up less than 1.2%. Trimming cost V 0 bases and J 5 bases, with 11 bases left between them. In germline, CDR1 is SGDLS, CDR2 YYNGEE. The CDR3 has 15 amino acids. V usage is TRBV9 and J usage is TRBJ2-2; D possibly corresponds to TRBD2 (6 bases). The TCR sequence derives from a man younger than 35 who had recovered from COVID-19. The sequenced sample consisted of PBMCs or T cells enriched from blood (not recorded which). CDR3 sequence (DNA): TGTGCCAGCAGCGTAGCCAGGGCGGGAACCGGGGAGCTGTTTTTT. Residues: CASSVARAGTGELFF.